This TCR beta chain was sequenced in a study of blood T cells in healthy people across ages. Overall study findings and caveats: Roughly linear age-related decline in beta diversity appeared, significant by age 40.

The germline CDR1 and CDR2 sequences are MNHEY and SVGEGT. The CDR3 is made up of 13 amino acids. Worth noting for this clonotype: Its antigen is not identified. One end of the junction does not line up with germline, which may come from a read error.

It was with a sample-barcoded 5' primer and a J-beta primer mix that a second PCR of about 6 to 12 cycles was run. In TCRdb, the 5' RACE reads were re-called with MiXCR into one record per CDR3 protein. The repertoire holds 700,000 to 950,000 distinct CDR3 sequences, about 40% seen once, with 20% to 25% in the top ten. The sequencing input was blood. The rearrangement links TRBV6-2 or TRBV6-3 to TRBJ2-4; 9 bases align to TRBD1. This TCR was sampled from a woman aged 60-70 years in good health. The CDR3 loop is CAGSFNRDREGYF. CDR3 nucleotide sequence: TGTGCCGGCAGTTTCAACCGGGACAGGGAGGGGTACTTC.